This TCR beta chain was identified during a study of CD8 T cells in Susac syndrome. Germline CDR1 is SGHTA and CDR2 is FQGNSA. This CDR3 is 12 amino acids long. With random hexamers, reverse transcription was performed on roughly 0.5 to 1 ug of RNA. TCRdb re-called the immunoSEQ multiplex PCR reads with MiXCR, one entry per CDR3 protein. The sample shows more than 150,000 distinct CDR3 sequences, approximately 96% of them seen only once. A word on this clonotype: A read error may account for a junction end that differs from germline.

Sequencing used CD4+ T cells from PBMCs. This TCR derives from a human donor with Susac syndrome. The genes are TRBV7-2 and TRBJ2-7, with D hard to call. The CDR3 DNA reads TGTGCCAGCAGTTTAGGGTATTACGAGCAGTACTTC. Protein: CASSLGYYEQYF.